These 22 T cell receptor beta chains originate from one sample sequenced in a study of cytomegalovirus exposure and HLA in healthy donors. Using immunoSEQ multiplex PCR, the repertoire was profiled, and TCRdb retains in-frame clones only, with some absent. The sample holds about 340,000 clones, roughly 85% seen once. Sequencing was carried out using PBMCs. The source is a woman under 30 in good health and CMV-seronegative.

The V call is TRBV10-3, the J call TRBJ2-1, with 7 bases that match TRBD1. CDR1 is ENHRY and CDR2 is SYGVKD in the germline V gene. V trimming: 7 bases; J trimming: 8 bases; junction bases outside the gene matches: 8. The CDR3 contains 13 residues. This chain's CDR3 is CAITTGVADEQFF. CDR3 DNA: TGTGCCATCACTACAGGGGTTGCCGATGAGCAGTTCTTC.

This chain uses TRBV5-6 with TRBJ2-1; D might be TRBD1 (6 bases). Germline V lookup: CDR1 SGHDT, CDR2 YYEEEE. The CDR3 runs to 13 residues. Trimming pared 0 bases from V and 5 bases from J, leaving 6 bases between. CDR3: CASSLEGDNEQFF. The CDR3 DNA follows: TGTGCCAGCAGCTTGGAGGGGGACAATGAGCAGTTCTTC.

The rearrangement uses TRBV4-2 and TRBJ2-3, with a weak D call TRBD1 (5 bases). V dropped 0 bases and J dropped 1 base, with 11 bases sitting between them. Per germline, CDR1 LGHNA and CDR2 YNFKEQ. The CDR3 is 16 amino acids. The CDR3 spells CASSQEVGPGTDTQYF. The CDR3, as DNA: TGTGCCAGCAGCCAAGAGGTGGGGCCTGGCACAGATACGCAGTATTTT.

The V call is TRBV4-3, the J call TRBJ1-2; a weak D match, TRBD1 (5 bases). Trimming took off 0 bases at V and 7 bases at J, with 9 bases between the two ends. CDR3 size: 13 residues. Germline loops: CDR1 LGHNA, CDR2 YSLEER. CDR3 coding DNA: TGCGCCAGCAGCCAAGATTCCGGGGGTGGCTACACCTTC. Its translation: CASSQDSGGGYTF.

The CDR3 DNA reads TGTGCCAGTAGGGGGACAGGCAATCAGCCCCAGCATTTT. Translation gives CASRGTGNQPQHF. This chain links TRBV19 with TRBJ1-5, with TRBD1 identical over 7 bases. CDR1 is LNHDA and CDR2 is SQIVND in the germline V gene (reference sequence). Losses at the gene ends were 6 bases for V and 2 bases for J; bases not matched to a gene: 1. The CDR3 loop spans 13 amino acids. Supplemented by reference TRBV19 and TRBJ1-5, the full variable domain reads DGGITQSPKYLFRKEGQNVTLSCEQNLNHDAMYWYRQDPGQGLRLIYYSQIVNDFQKGDIAEGYSVSREKKESFPLTVTSAQKNPTAFYLCASRGTGNQPQHFGDGTRLSIL.

The chain joins TRBV2 to TRBJ2-2; TRBD2 is a possible D gene (5 bases). This CDR3 comprises 12 residues. Germline CDR1 is SNHLY and CDR2 is FYNNEI. Between the trimmed V and J ends, which lost 4 bases and 5 bases, there was a span of 5 bases. The CDR3 sequence: CASSGGTGELFF. CDR3 sequence (DNA): TGTGCCAGCAGTGGAGGGACCGGGGAGCTGTTTTTT.

This chain connects TRBV4-1 to TRBJ2-2, with D maybe TRBD1 (7 bases). The CDR3 consists of 17 residues. CDR1 and CDR2 from the germline V gene are MGHRA and YSYEKL. V was shortened by 2 bases and J by 6 bases, with 19 bases between the two germline ends. DNA of the CDR3: TGCGCCAGCAGCCAATCGCCCAGGGGGGTCCGCCCCGGGGAGCTGTTTTTT. It encodes CASSQSPRGVRPGELFF.

The rearrangement links TRBV28 to TRBJ2-2; TRBD1 matches 9 bases. V lost 3 bases and J lost 2; bases outside the gene matches: 4. The CDR3 contains 16 residues. CDR1 and CDR2 from the germline V gene are MDHEN and SYDVKM. CDR3 residues: CASSFSGQGNTGELFF. The CDR3 bases are TGTGCCAGCAGTTTCTCGGGACAGGGAAACACCGGGGAGCTGTTTTTT.

The CDR3 here is CASSYSETMAYNEQFF. The CDR3, as DNA: TGTGCCAGCAGCTACTCCGAGACTATGGCCTACAATGAGCAGTTCTTC. The V call is TRBV9, the J call TRBJ2-1, with D possibly TRBD2 on 5 matching bases. Germline V CDR1 and CDR2: SGDLS, YYNGEE. This CDR3 comprises 16 residues. V shed 4 bases and J shed 2 bases, with 16 bases lying between them.

The chain combines TRBV29-1 with TRBJ2-3, with 8 bases lining up with TRBD2. The CDR3 sequence is 14 residues long. V was clipped by 2 bases and J by 6 bases; unmatched bases: 7. Per germline, CDR1 SQVTM and CDR2 ANQGSEA. This CDR3 is CSVEPSSGQDTQYF. The CDR3 DNA reads as TGCAGCGTTGAACCGTCTAGCGGGCAGGATACGCAGTATTTT.

The chain recombines TRBV18 with TRBJ2-5; 9 bases align to TRBD1. Germline CDR1 is KGHSH and CDR2 is LQKENI. V lost 6 bases and J lost 5; bases outside the gene matches: 10. CDR3 length: 15 amino acids. For the CDR3, the DNA is TGTGCCAGCTCGCCGAAAACAGGGGGCTGGGAGACCCAGTACTTC. Translated: CASSPKTGGWETQYF.

The CDR3 sequence: CASSLGQYNEQFF. In DNA, the CDR3 is TGTGCCAGCAGCTTAGGGCAGTACAATGAGCAGTTCTTC. The chain has TRBV11-3 and TRBJ2-1; D is ambiguous. CDR3 length equals 13 residues. Germline CDR1 and CDR2: SGHNT and YENEEA. Trimming pared 1 base from V and 4 bases from J, leaving 5 bases between.

J is TRBJ2-3 and V is TRBV5-6, with a possible D match to TRBD2 (6 bases). This CDR3 has 17 residues. V was cut by 4 bases and J by 3 bases, with 21 bases left in between. Germline-derived CDR1 and CDR2 are SGHDT and YYEEEE. DNA for the CDR3: TGTGCCAGCAGCCCGCTACAAACGGACTACACAACAGATACGCAGTATTTT. This sequence encodes CASSPLQTDYTTDTQYF.

The chain carries TRBV7-2 and TRBJ2-3; D gene uncertain. Germline V lookup: CDR1 SGHTA, CDR2 FQGNSA. V lost 5 bases and J lost 4, with 16 bases in between. This CDR3 comprises 15 residues. The CDR3 DNA sequence: TGTGCCAGCAGCCCTACAGAGATCTGGGCAGATACGCAGTATTTT. Translation gives CASSPTEIWADTQYF.

The chain couples TRBV5-4 to TRBJ2-5; 13 bases agree with TRBD2. The V gene end was trimmed by 6 bases and the J gene end by 2 bases; junction bases not matched to a gene: 1. CDR3 length: 14 amino acids. CDR1 is SGHNT and CDR2 is YYREEE in the germline V gene (reference sequence). CDR3 in DNA: TGTGCCAGCAAACTAGCGGGAGGGCAAGAGACCCAGTACTTC. It codes for CASKLAGGQETQYF.

The CDR3 protein is CASSSGTSGNTIYF. The DNA of the CDR3 is TGTGCCAGCAGTTCCGGGACTTCTGGAAACACCATATATTTT. V usage is TRBV5-4 and J usage is TRBJ1-3; possibly TRBD1 for D (5 bases). Germline V gives CDR1 SGHNT, CDR2 YYREEE (reference sequence). Trimming shortened V by 5 bases and J by 1 base, and 10 bases separated the two germline ends. This CDR3 has 14 residues.

In its sample, this clone was seen once. The rearrangement uses TRBV5-1 and TRBJ2-7, with no clear D. CDR1 SGHRS and CDR2 YFSETQ come from the germline V gene. V lost 0 bases to trimming and J lost 0 bases, with 7 bases between them. The CDR3 consists of 14 residues. The CDR3 reads CASSLGPASYEQYF. The CDR3 DNA sequence: TGCGCCAGCAGCTTGGGGCCTGCCTCCTACGAGCAGTACTTC.

J is TRBJ1-5 and V is TRBV2; 11 bases agree with TRBD1. CDR1 is SNHLY, CDR2 FYNNEI, per germline. The CDR3 runs to 16 residues. The ends lost 4 bases at V and 8 bases at J; junction bases unmatched: 10. The CDR3: CASSGPGTGGTEPQHF. The CDR3, as DNA: TGTGCCAGCAGTGGCCCCGGGACAGGGGGGACTGAGCCCCAGCATTTT.

The chain has TRBV27 and TRBJ2-5; 9 bases fit TRBD2. CDR1 MNHEY and CDR2 SMNVEV come from the germline V gene (reference sequence). The CDR3 consists of 13 residues. Germline trimming cut 2 bases from V and 9 bases from J; bases unmatched to any gene: 4. The CDR3 here is CASSLGLAGPQYF. For the CDR3, the DNA is TGTGCCAGCAGTTTAGGTCTAGCGGGGCCCCAGTACTTC.

J is TRBJ2-1 and V is TRBV27; 15 bases fit TRBD2. The CDR3 is 17 residues long. Germline CDR1 MNHEY, CDR2 SMNVEV (reference sequence). V dropped 5 bases and J dropped 5; count of bases not matched to a gene: 7. As DNA, the CDR3 is TGTGCCAGCAGTCAATGGACTAGCGGGAGGGCCCACAATGAGCAGTTCTTC. Translated, it gives CASSQWTSGRAHNEQFF.

The chain combines TRBV7-9 with TRBJ2-5, with D possibly matching TRBD2 (5 bases). Trimming left V 4 bases short and J 2 bases short, with 14 bases between. Per germline, CDR1 SEHNR and CDR2 FQNEAQ (reference sequence). The CDR3 is 15 amino acids. The DNA of the CDR3 is TGTGCCAGCAGCTCCGCCCGAGCGGAACAAGAGACCCAGTACTTC. Amino acid sequence: CASSSARAEQETQYF. The full variable domain, rest sourced from reference TRBV7-9 and TRBJ2-5, is DTGVSQNPRHKITKRGQNVTFRCDPISEHNRLYWYRQTLGQGPEFLTYFQNEAQLEKSRLLSDRFSAERPKGSFSTLEIQRTEQGDSAMYLCASSSARAEQETQYFGPGTRLLVL.

A remark on this clone: Other DNA variants within this sample encode the same CDR3. J is TRBJ1-1 and V is TRBV5-1, with 8 bases matching TRBD1. CDR1 is SGHRS and CDR2 is YFSETQ in the germline V gene. Trimming at V came to 4 bases and at J to 3 bases, leaving 5 bases not matched to a gene. CDR3 length: 14 amino acids. CDR3 protein: CASSLGQVDTEAFF. CDR3 DNA sequence: TGCGCCAGCAGCCTGGGACAGGTAGACACTGAAGCTTTCTTT.